Here is one T cell receptor (beta chain) with its context. Some clones are missing from TCRdb's copy, which holds only in-frame ones; the method was immunoSEQ multiplex PCR. The table has 140,000 to 150,000 clones, 80% to 90% seen once. Trimming removed 3 bases at V and 2 bases at J, with 5 bases between. Germline V gene lookup returns CDR1 MRHNA and CDR2 SNTAGT. This CDR3 region has 13 residues. This entry is derived from a study of T cell responses to AZD1222 COVID-19 vaccine. The source material was peripheral blood, sampled on day 0 of AZD1222 vaccination. The receptor was derived from an adult in good health. The V gene is TRBV6-4, the J gene TRBJ1-5; D gene ambiguous. The CDR3 spells CASSEDGNQPQHF. DNA for the CDR3: TGTGCCAGCAGTGAGGATGGCAATCAGCCCCAGCATTTT.